The 11 T cell receptor beta chains below come from one sample, sequenced in a study of T-cell reconstitution after alpha-beta-depleted transplantation in children. Unique molecular identifiers were incorporated into the prepared TCRbeta library. TCRdb itself ran the PCR reads through MiXCR, one entry per CDR3 protein. This sample has 450,000 to 500,000 distinct CDR3 sequences, with under 15% found just once. Sequences were derived from PBMCs from the stem cell graft donor, sampled from the stem cell graft. Receptors originate from a human donor who donated a stem cell graft to a child with combined immunodeficiency.

This clonotype was recorded a few times. The genes are TRBV25-1 and TRBJ2-1, with D tentatively TRBD1 or TRBD2 (5 bases each). With 5 bases removed from V and 2 bases from J, the gap between germline ends came to 13 bases. Per germline, CDR1 MGHDK and CDR2 SYGVNS. The CDR3 sequence is 15 residues long. CDR3 coding DNA: TGTGCCAGCAGTAGGGGACCTTATACCTACAATGAGCAGTTCTTC. The encoded protein is CASSRGPYTYNEQFF.

This clonotype occurred many times. The chain links TRBV7-2 to TRBJ1-4; tentatively, D is TRBD1 (6 bases). The CDR3 covers 15 residues. The germline CDR1 and CDR2 sequences are SGHTA and FQGNSA. Trimming left V 2 bases short and J 5 bases short, with 12 bases between. CDR3 residues: CASSLLGHINEKLFF. CDR3 coding DNA: TGTGCCAGCAGCTTACTGGGACATATAAATGAAAAACTGTTTTTT. Filled out from reference TRBV7-2 and TRBJ1-4, the complete variable domain reads GAGVSQSPSNKVTEKGKDVELRCDPISGHTALYWYRQSLGQGLEFLIYFQGNSAPDKSGLPSDRFSAERTGGSVSTLTIQRTQQEDSAVYLCASSLLGHINEKLFFGSGTQLSVL.

This clonotype was counted many times. The chain is built from TRBV7-9 and TRBJ2-3; D not certain. Germline CDR1 SEHNR, CDR2 FQNEAQ (reference sequence). Trimming shortened V by 0 bases and J by 4 bases, and 5 bases separated the two germline ends. This CDR3 has 13 amino acids. The CDR3 DNA sequence: TGTGCCAGCAGCTTAGCGTGGGCAGATACGCAGTATTTT. This codes for CASSLAWADTQYF.

The chain uses TRBV12-3 or TRBV12-4 and TRBJ2-1, with D perhaps matching TRBD2 (5 bases). Between the trimmed V and J ends, which lost 7 bases and 9 bases, there was a span of 10 bases. This CDR3 spans 11 amino acids. The CDR3 loop is CASNEGGEQFF. The CDR3 DNA reads as TGTGCCAGCAATGAGGGTGGTGAGCAGTTCTTC.

This clonotype has a count of ten or more. The chain combines TRBV13 with TRBJ2-1; weak D call: TRBD1 (5 bases). This CDR3 has 14 residues. Trimming shortened V by 2 bases and J by 7 bases, and 12 bases separated the two germline ends. Germline V gene sequence: CDR1 PRHDT, CDR2 FYEKMQ (reference sequence). This chain's CDR3 is CASSLRGRLNEQFF. Written as DNA, the CDR3 is TGTGCCAGCAGCTTAAGGGGCCGGTTAAATGAGCAGTTCTTC.

The chain employs TRBV7-3 and TRBJ2-1; D is ambiguous. Trimming stripped 3 bases from V and 8 bases from J, with 8 bases between. The CDR3 runs 12 residues. The germline CDR1 and CDR2 sequences are SGHTA and FQGTGA. The CDR3 loop is CASSFTPDEQFF. The CDR3 DNA is TGTGCCAGCAGCTTCACCCCCGATGAGCAGTTCTTC.

Many counts were recorded for this clonotype. The chain links TRBV12-3 or TRBV12-4 to TRBJ1-2; D perhaps matches TRBD1 (5 bases). This CDR3 spans 13 amino acids. V dropped 5 bases and J dropped 4 bases, with 11 bases sitting between them. CDR3 sequence: CASSNTGVYGYTF. The CDR3 DNA reads TGTGCCAGCAGTAACACAGGAGTCTATGGCTACACCTTC.

This clonotype was seen at least ten times. The chain joins TRBV5-6 to TRBJ1-1, with TRBD1 identical over 8 bases. CDR1 and CDR2 from the germline V gene are SGHDT and YYEEEE. J gave up 10 bases and V 4 bases, and 3 bases lay outside the gene matches. The CDR3 extends over 11 amino acids. This CDR3 reads CASSTQGAAFF. In DNA, the CDR3 is TGTGCCAGCAGCACGCAGGGGGCAGCTTTCTTT.

The rearrangement joins TRBV20-1 to TRBJ1-5; the match to TRBD1 covers 7 bases. V trimming: 3 bases; J trimming: 6 bases; junction bases outside the gene matches: 8. Germline CDR1 is DFQATT and CDR2 is SNEGSKA (reference sequence). This CDR3 is 14 amino acids long. CDR3 region: CSARRRTGGQPQHF. The DNA for the CDR3 is TGCAGTGCTAGGCGCCGGACAGGCGGTCAGCCCCAGCATTTT.

This clonotype was seen many times. The chain carries TRBV29-1 and TRBJ2-1; 13 nucleotides line up with TRBD2. The CDR3 is 14 residues long. The germline CDR1 and CDR2 sequences are SQVTM and ANQGSEA. After removal of 7 bases from V and 7 bases from J, the junction contained 7 bases not matched to a gene. CDR3 nucleotide sequence: TGCAGCGGCCTAACTAGCGGGGGGGCAAATGAGCAGTTCTTC. Residues: CSGLTSGGANEQFF.

This clonotype turned up a few times. The CDR3 DNA follows: TGTGCCAGCAGTTCCGCCGGTGGGAATCAGCCCCAGCATTTT. Protein product: CASSSAGGNQPQHF. The chain is built from TRBV12-3 or TRBV12-4 and TRBJ1-5, with no clear D. The V end was cut by 4 bases, the J end by 4 bases, with 11 bases between. The CDR3 is 14 amino acids.